These 2 T cell receptor beta chains came from one sample sequenced in a study of T cell changes during pregnancy in multiple sclerosis. TCRdb's copy holds only in-frame clones and misses some; the assay was immunoSEQ multiplex PCR. This sample has 83,000 or so clones, with over 85% found just once. Specimen: peripheral blood, collected after pregnancy. The receptors derive from a female donor in good health, enrolled as a control in a pregnancy study.

The chain joins TRBV19 to TRBJ2-3; 9 nucleotides align to TRBD2. Unmatched junction bases numbered 3, after V lost 4 bases and J lost 4 bases. Germline assignment: CDR1 LNHDA and CDR2 SQIVND (reference sequence). CDR3 length: 14 amino acids. CDR3 in amino acids: CASSRRTSADTQYF. The CDR3 DNA reads TGTGCCAGTAGTAGACGGACTAGCGCAGATACGCAGTATTTT.

CDR3: CASSFGLQYNEQFF. The CDR3 coding sequence is TGTGCCAGCAGCTTCGGACTACAGTACAATGAGCAGTTCTTC. J is TRBJ2-1 and V is TRBV5-4, with a tentative D call TRBD2 (6 bases). The CDR3 spans 14 residues. V gave up 2 bases and J gave up 4 bases, with 10 bases separating them. Germline CDR1 is SGHNT and CDR2 is YYREEE (reference sequence).